This T cell receptor (beta chain) was identified in a study of cytomegalovirus exposure and HLA in healthy donors. PCR involved 60 Vbeta and 13 Jbeta primers. The method was immunoSEQ multiplex PCR; TCRdb's version includes in-frame clones alone and lacks a portion of them. The sample includes roughly 98,000 clones, about 81% seen only once; the top ten take around 1.5%. Sample: PBMCs. This clonotype was sampled from a man aged 35 to 55 in good health and CMV-seronegative.

The CDR3 loop is CASGSTKRGGYNEQFF. CDR3 in DNA: TGTGCTAGTGGTTCAACAAAGCGGGGGGGATACAATGAGCAGTTCTTC. The genes are TRBV12-5 and TRBJ2-1, with TRBD2 identical over 10 bases. CDR1 and CDR2 (germline): LGHNT, FRNRAP. V lost 4 bases to trimming and J lost 4 bases; unmatched junction nucleotides: 7. This CDR3 spans 16 amino acids. Filled out from reference TRBV12-5 and TRBJ2-1, the complete variable domain reads DARVTQTPRHKVTEMGQEVTMRCQPILGHNTVFWYRQTMMQGLELLAYFRNRAPLDDSGMPKDRFSAEMPDATLATLKIQPSEPRDSAVYFCASGSTKRGGYNEQFFGPGTRLTVL.